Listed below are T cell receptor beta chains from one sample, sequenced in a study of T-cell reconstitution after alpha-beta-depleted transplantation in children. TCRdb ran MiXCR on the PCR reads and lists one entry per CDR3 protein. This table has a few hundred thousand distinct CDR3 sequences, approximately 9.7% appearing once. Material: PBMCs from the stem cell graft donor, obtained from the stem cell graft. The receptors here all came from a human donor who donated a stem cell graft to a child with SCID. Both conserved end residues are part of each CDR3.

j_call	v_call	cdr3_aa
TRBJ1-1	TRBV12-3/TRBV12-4	CASTPWGGTEAFF
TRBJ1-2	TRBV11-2	CASSLGIGGYGYTF
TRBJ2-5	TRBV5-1	CASSPLGLAGTQETQYF
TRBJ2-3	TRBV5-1	CASSLGTWEDTQYF
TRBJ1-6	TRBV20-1	CSAPRDGLYNSPLHF
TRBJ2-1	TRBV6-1	CASRISGGENEQFF
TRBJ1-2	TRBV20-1	CSADPGAARDLYGYTF
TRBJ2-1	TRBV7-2	CASSLGQNGEQFF
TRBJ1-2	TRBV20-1	CSARTVRAQDGYTF
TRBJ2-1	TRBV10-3	CAISESGVAGEQFF
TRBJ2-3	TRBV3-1	CTSCSWTSGGRSTDTQYF
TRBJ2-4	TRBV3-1	CASSLDPLAKNIQYF
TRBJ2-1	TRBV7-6	CASSLVGEVVNEQFF
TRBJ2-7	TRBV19	CASSIGASSSYEQYF
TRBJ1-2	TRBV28	CASTLTPGRNNYGYTF
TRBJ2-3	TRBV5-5	CASKPQATGMVTDTQYF
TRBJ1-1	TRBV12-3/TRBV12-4	CASSFRRLGTEAFF
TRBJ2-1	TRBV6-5	CASSSTSLGSHEQFF
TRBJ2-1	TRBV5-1	CASAQTGEYNEQFF
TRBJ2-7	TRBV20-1	CSAPDRSEAYEQYF